The 16 T cell receptor beta chains presented below share a single source sample, sequenced in a study of T-cell memory formation after mild COVID-19. TCRdb independently ran MiXCR on the 5' RACE reads; one entry per CDR3 protein. The table shows around 420,000 distinct CDR3 sequences, with around 24% occurring only once. Sequenced material: PBMCs or a T cell subset sorted from them (not recorded which). Source of these receptors: an adult woman who had mild COVID-19 (a few samples of this study predate the infection). Cell type and time point are not known.

This clonotype was observed a few times. V and J are TRBV10-3 and TRBJ2-1; D is undetermined. V gave up 10 bases and J gave up 8 bases, with 21 bases separating them. The CDR3 length is 14 residues. Germline V gene sequence: CDR1 ENHRY, CDR2 SYGVKD. CDR3 nucleotide sequence: TGTGCCACCGGTAGTAGTGGCGATCGGGATGAGCAGTTCTTC. Residues: CATGSSGDRDEQFF.

This clonotype has ten or more counts. J is TRBJ1-5 and V is TRBV7-2; no clear D gene. The germline V and J ends were trimmed by 3 bases and 2 bases, with 11 bases remaining between them. Germline V gene data show CDR1 as SGHTA and CDR2 as FQGNSA. CDR3 length equals 15 residues. The CDR3 DNA reads TGTGCCAGCAGCTTCGGCGGCGGGGGCAATCAGCCCCAGCATTTT. As protein: CASSFGGGGNQPQHF.

Only a few counts were recorded for this clonotype. This sequence joins TRBV5-1 and TRBJ2-7; D is perhaps TRBD1 or TRBD2 (5 bases each). The CDR3 loop spans 14 amino acids. The V gene's germline CDR1 is SGHRS and CDR2 YFSETQ. V was trimmed by 6 bases and J by 0 bases, leaving 13 bases between them. For the CDR3, the DNA is TGCGCCAGCACCCACGAGGGGCTCTCCTACGAGCAGTACTTC. As protein: CASTHEGLSYEQYF.

CDR3 bases: TGCGCCAGCAGCCCTACCGGGACAGGGGGCTACCGACGCTCCTACGAGCAGTACTTC. It codes for CASSPTGTGGYRRSYEQYF. This rearrangement joins TRBV5-1 to TRBJ2-7; TRBD1 matches 12 bases. The CDR3 contains 19 residues. Unmatched junction bases numbered 14, after V lost 4 bases and J lost 0 bases. Germline V lookup: CDR1 SGHRS, CDR2 YFSETQ.

This clonotype was found a few times. The chain carries TRBV7-2 and TRBJ2-2; TRBD1 agrees at 7 bases. Germline CDR1 SGHTA, CDR2 FQGNSA. V lost 2 bases to trimming and J lost 2 bases; unmatched junction nucleotides: 8. This CDR3 has 17 residues. The CDR3 DNA follows: TGTGCCAGCAGCTTAAAATCGAGACAGGGTAACACCGGGGAGCTGTTTTTT. Residues: CASSLKSRQGNTGELFF.

This clonotype was seen a few times. The chain carries TRBV9 and TRBJ2-1; possible D gene TRBD2, 6 bases. CDR3 length: 14 residues. V was shortened by 4 bases and J by 6 bases, with 14 bases between the two germline ends. Germline lookup yields CDR1 SGDLS and CDR2 YYNGEE. For the CDR3, the DNA is TGTGCCAGCAGCCCGGGGACTCCCGGCAATGAGCAGTTCTTC. It translates to CASSPGTPGNEQFF.

The chain employs TRBV7-9 and TRBJ1-1, with TRBD1 as a possible D gene (5 bases). The CDR3 is 15 residues long. V was clipped by 5 bases and J by 5 bases, with 18 bases between them. From germline, CDR1 is SEHNR and CDR2 FQNEAQ (reference sequence). Here the CDR3 DNA reads TGTGCCAGCAGCCGGTCGGCGGGGGGAGGTACTGAAGCTTTCTTT. Its protein product is CASSRSAGGGTEAFF.

This clonotype was counted only a few times. V usage is TRBV7-9 and J usage is TRBJ2-5; D is uncertain. Germline CDR1 is SEHNR and CDR2 is FQNEAQ (reference sequence). V was clipped by 8 bases and J by 2 bases, with 3 bases between them. The CDR3 extends over 10 amino acids. CDR3 in DNA: TGTGCCAGCGAGCAAGAGACCCAGTACTTC. Protein product: CASEQETQYF.

This clonotype was picked up a small number of times. The rearrangement joins TRBV9 to TRBJ2-1; the match to TRBD2 covers 10 bases. From germline, CDR1 is SGDLS and CDR2 YYNGEE. The J segment lost 0 bases and the V segment lost 2 bases, leaving 2 bases of the junction unmatched. The CDR3 is 16 residues long. The CDR3 protein is CASSVSGGSSYNEQFF. Written as DNA, the CDR3 is TGTGCCAGCAGCGTTAGCGGGGGGAGCTCCTACAATGAGCAGTTCTTC.

The chain links TRBV2 to TRBJ2-2, with 11 positions matching TRBD2. In germline, CDR1 is SNHLY, CDR2 FYNNEI. V lost 1 base and J lost 7; bases outside the gene matches: 2. The CDR3 length is 15 residues. CDR3 region: CASSEVTSGIGELFF. The CDR3, as DNA: TGTGCCAGCAGTGAAGTGACTAGCGGGATCGGGGAGCTGTTTTTT. The variable domain in full, with the rest retrieved from reference TRBV2 and TRBJ2-2, is EPEVTQTPSHQVTQMGQEVILRCVPISNHLYFYWYRQILGQKVEFLVSFYNNEISEKSEIFDDQFSVERPDGSNFTLKIRSTKLEDSAMYFCASSEVTSGIGELFFGEGSRLTVL.

This chain links TRBV7-2 with TRBJ2-3; TRBD2 matches at 8 bases. V dropped 10 bases and J dropped 6; count of bases not matched to a gene: 12. CDR3 length equals 14 residues. The germline V gene has CDR1 SGHTA and CDR2 FQGNSA. Written as DNA, the CDR3 is TGTGCCACCAGGGAAACAGCGGGAGCGGATACGCAGTATTTT. Protein product: CATRETAGADTQYF.

This sequence joins TRBV7-9 and TRBJ1-2; tentatively, D is TRBD1 (5 bases). V lost 9 bases to trimming and J lost 3 bases, with 8 bases between them. Per the germline V gene, CDR1 is SEHNR and CDR2 is FQNEAQ (reference sequence). This CDR3 has 11 amino acids. The CDR3 here is CASAQDYGYTF. The DNA for the CDR3 is TGTGCCAGTGCACAGGACTATGGCTACACCTTC.

This clonotype occurred a few times. V usage is TRBV24-1 and J usage is TRBJ1-2; D is undetermined. CDR1 and CDR2 (germline): KGHDR, SFDVKD. Trimming shortened V by 9 bases and J by 4 bases, and 8 bases separated the two germline ends. The length of the CDR3 is 11 residues. CDR3 loop: CATSGSYGYTF. Here the CDR3 DNA reads TGTGCCACCTCCGGGAGCTATGGCTACACCTTC.

This clonotype came up a few times. The chain recombines TRBV7-9 with TRBJ2-7, with 15 bases that match TRBD2. V gave up 6 bases and J gave up 3 bases; unmatched junction bases: 12. CDR1 SEHNR and CDR2 FQNEAQ come from the germline V gene (reference sequence). This CDR3 comprises 18 residues. CDR3 region: CASSPGLAGGPAIYEQYF. The CDR3 DNA is TGTGCCAGCAGTCCGGGACTAGCGGGAGGCCCCGCGATCTACGAGCAGTACTTC.

This clonotype was recorded a few times. The rearrangement links TRBV29-1 to TRBJ2-3; D is unresolved. The CDR3 totals 11 residues. Germline values: CDR1 SQVTM, CDR2 ANQGSEA. V was clipped by 5 bases and J by 2 bases, with 5 bases between them. CDR3 nucleotide sequence: TGCAGCGTTTGGTTCACAGATACGCAGTATTTT. This translates into CSVWFTDTQYF.

The CDR3 DNA is TGCAGTGTTGCAGGGGGGAATCAGCCCCAGCATTTT. As protein: CSVAGGNQPQHF. This chain links TRBV20-1 with TRBJ1-5; 7 bases line up with TRBD1. After removal of 7 bases from V and 4 bases from J, the junction contained 4 bases not matched to a gene. This CDR3 is built from 12 residues. Germline CDR1 is DFQATT and CDR2 is SNEGSKA (reference sequence).